At least ten counts were recorded for the clone carrying this T cell receptor beta chain. RNA transcripts served as the template for amplifying TCR beta CDR3 regions. The HTBI primer set drove a first-round RT-PCR of the TCR CDR3. MiXCR, applied by TCRdb to the multiplex PCR reads, yields one record per CDR3 protein. In the table there are fewer than 750,000 distinct CDR3 sequences, roughly 14% of which are singletons. This sample was included in a study of T cells in Graves' hyperthyroidism and ophthalmopathy. V lost 1 base to trimming and J lost 4 bases; unmatched junction nucleotides: 6. This CDR3 has 15 residues. Germline loops: CDR1 SGHVS, CDR2 FNYEAQ.

This sequence originates from a woman aged 40-49 years with Graves' ophthalmopathy. The chain employs TRBV7-6 and TRBJ1-2; the match to TRBD1 covers 7 bases. The material sequenced was blood. CDR3 sequence (DNA): TGTGCCAGCAGCTTAGAAGGGGGACAGCGCTATGGCTACACCTTC. It is translated as CASSLEGGQRYGYTF.